The rows below give T cell receptor beta chains drawn from one sample of a study of cytomegalovirus exposure and HLA in healthy donors. Sequencing was performed with immunoSEQ multiplex PCR; in TCRdb, only in-frame clones are kept and a portion is missing. The sample holds approximately 65,000 clones, approximately 94% seen once. Sequencing input: PBMCs. Receptors originate from a woman younger than 35 in good health and CMV-seronegative. Each CDR3 is given with its conserved first and last residue. The D gene is left open where the match is weak. For some rows the clone size is stated as once, few or many, or as a class when expanded; others skip it.

length	size	V	D	J	CDR3	DNA
14	.	TRBV19	.	TRBJ2-7	CASPRLGRWYEQYF	TGTGCCAGCCCACGATTGGGCAGGTGGTACGAGCAGTACTTC
10	.	TRBV2	.	TRBJ1-1	CASTGGEAFF	TGTGCCAGCACGGGGGGTGAAGCTTTCTTT
13	.	TRBV7-6	.	TRBJ1-2	CASSLFLNYGYTF	TGTGCCAGCAGCTTGTTCCTGAACTATGGCTACACCTTC
16	.	TRBV4-1	TRBD2	TRBJ2-1	CASSQVLAGRYNEQFF	TGCGCCAGCAGCCAGGTTCTAGCGGGAAGATACAATGAGCAGTTCTTC
22	few	TRBV5-1	TRBD1	TRBJ1-5	CASPLALDRGTLKPNSNQPQHF	TGCGCCAGCCCACTCGCCCTAGACAGGGGGACCCTCAAACCCAATAGCAATCAGCCCCAGCATTTT
13	once	TRBV25-1	TRBD2	TRBJ2-5	CASSEDGGAPQYF	TGTGCCAGCAGTGAAGACGGGGGGGCCCCCCAGTACTTC
14	.	TRBV9	.	TRBJ2-5	CASSVGGVQETQYF	TGTGCCAGCAGCGTAGGAGGAGTCCAAGAGACCCAGTACTTC
15	.	TRBV10-1	TRBD1	TRBJ2-1	CASIVVRTGADEQFF	TGCGCCAGCATTGTGGTACGGACAGGGGCCGATGAGCAGTTCTTC
13	.	TRBV27	.	TRBJ1-1	CASSFGGATEAFF	TGTGCCAGCAGTTTCGGGGGGGCCACTGAAGCTTTCTTT
14	.	TRBV27	.	TRBJ2-7	CASSLFDRTYEQYF	TGTGCCAGCAGTTTATTCGACAGAACCTACGAGCAGTACTTC
14	.	TRBV13	.	TRBJ1-1	CASSLGEGHTEAFF	TGTGCCAGCAGCTTAGGGGAGGGACACACTGAAGCTTTCTTT
10	.	TRBV19	TRBD1	TRBJ1-6	CATGQGILHF	TGTGCCACCGGACAGGGAATCCTCCACTTT
15	once	TRBV5-1	TRBD1	TRBJ2-2	CASTPGQGGAGELFF	TGCGCCAGCACCCCGGGACAGGGGGGGGCCGGGGAGCTGTTTTTT
11	.	TRBV6-1	.	TRBJ2-7	CASRVAYEQYF	TGTGCCAGCAGGGTAGCCTACGAGCAGTACTTC
16	.	TRBV19	TRBD1	TRBJ1-2	CASSPTRQGINYGYTF	TGTGCCAGTAGTCCCACCCGACAGGGAATCAACTATGGCTACACCTTC
15	.	TRBV5-4	TRBD1	TRBJ1-2	CASSLGPGTANGYTF	TGTGCCAGCAGCTTAGGACCAGGGACAGCCAATGGCTACACCTTC
17	once	TRBV7-3	TRBD2	TRBJ2-3	CASSLMLAGGLADTQYF	TGTGCCAGCAGCTTAATGCTAGCGGGGGGTCTTGCAGATACGCAGTATTTT
18	.	TRBV27	TRBD1	TRBJ2-1	CASSPMYRQGRSYNEQFF	TGTGCCAGCAGTCCAATGTACCGACAGGGGCGCTCCTACAATGAGCAGTTCTTC
15	.	TRBV9	.	TRBJ1-1	CASSVESHQYTEAFF	TGTGCCAGCAGCGTAGAAAGTCACCAGTACACTGAAGCTTTCTTT
16	.	TRBV4-3	TRBD2	TRBJ2-2	CASSQGLAGVGGELFF	TGCGCCAGCAGCCAAGGACTAGCGGGGGTTGGCGGGGAGCTGTTTTTT
13	.	TRBV27	.	TRBJ2-1	CASSLTQGHEQFF	TGTGCCAGCAGTTTAACCCAGGGGCATGAGCAGTTCTTC
16	.	TRBV28	TRBD2	TRBJ2-7	CASSLSTSPSSWEQYF	TGTGCCAGCAGTCTATCGACTAGCCCCTCCTCCTGGGAGCAGTACTTC
14	.	TRBV15	TRBD1	TRBJ2-3	CATSRDRAADTQYF	TGTGCCACCAGCAGGGACAGGGCGGCAGATACGCAGTATTTT
15	few	TRBV6-1	.	TRBJ1-5	CASSELGDNVASQHF	TGTGCCAGCAGTGAATTGGGGGACAATGTAGCGTCCCAGCATTTT
13	.	TRBV2	TRBD1	TRBJ1-2	CASRDRGAYGYTF	TGTGCCAGCAGGGACAGGGGAGCCTATGGCTACACCTTC
14	.	TRBV2	TRBD2	TRBJ2-1	CASTGLAGSQEQFF	TGTGCCAGCACCGGACTAGCGGGTTCTCAGGAGCAGTTCTTC
15	.	TRBV7-9	.	TRBJ2-4	CASSLARGVSNIQYF	TGTGCCAGCAGCTTAGCCAGGGGTGTTTCAAACATTCAGTACTTC
12	.	TRBV18	.	TRBJ2-1	CASSPQGNEQFF	TGTGCCAGCTCACCACAGGGGAATGAGCAGTTCTTC
14	.	TRBV7-3	TRBD1	TRBJ2-3	CASSMTGGWDTQYF	TGTGCCAGCAGCATGACAGGGGGCTGGGATACGCAGTATTTT
15	.	TRBV10-3	.	TRBJ1-2	CAIKGSPSPGYGYTF	TGTGCCATAAAGGGCAGCCCGTCCCCGGGGTATGGCTACACCTTC
15	.	TRBV6-5	.	TRBJ1-4	CASSYSTDVGEKLFF	TGTGCCAGCAGTTACTCTACAGATGTGGGTGAAAAACTGTTTTTT
14	.	TRBV5-5	TRBD2	TRBJ2-3	CASSFRTSIDTQYF	TGTGCCAGCAGCTTTAGGACTAGCATAGATACGCAGTATTTT
12	.	TRBV7-6	TRBD2	TRBJ2-1	CASSAIAGVLFF	TGTGCCAGCAGCGCAATAGCGGGAGTACTGTTCTTC
14	.	TRBV13	TRBD1	TRBJ2-7	CASSLRDRGYEQYF	TGTGCCAGCAGCCTCCGGGACAGAGGCTACGAGCAGTACTTC
16	once	TRBV5-5	TRBD2	TRBJ2-1	CASSLAGMLSYNEQFF	TGTGCCAGCAGCTTAGCGGGGATGCTCTCCTACAATGAGCAGTTCTTC
17	.	TRBV28	.	TRBJ1-5	CASSRRQDLISNQPQHF	TGTGCCAGCAGCCGGCGACAGGATCTTATAAGCAATCAGCCCCAGCATTTT